A selection of T cell receptor beta chains follows, all from one sample in a study of blood T cell repertoires in COVID-19. The assay was immunoSEQ multiplex PCR, and TCRdb's table has in-frame clones only and misses some. The sample lists around 200,000 clones, roughly 80% occurring once. Sequenced material: peripheral blood. These receptors came from a man aged 25 to 40 with active or convalescent COVID-19. Each CDR3 is given with its conserved first and last residue. Fields, in order: V gene, D gene, CDR3 length, J gene, CDR3 protein, CDR3 DNA. D genes are given only for firm matches.

V: TRBV4-1
D: .
length: 15
J: TRBJ2-3
CDR3: CASSQVGVSGDTQYF
DNA: TGCGCCAGCAGCCAAGTGGGCGTGAGTGGAGATACGCAGTATTTT

V: TRBV6-5
D: .
length: 14
J: TRBJ2-5
CDR3: CASSRAAGGQTQYF
DNA: TGTGCCAGCAGTCGCGCCGCGGGCGGACAGACCCAGTACTTC

V: TRBV18
D: TRBD1
length: 16
J: TRBJ1-1
CDR3: CASSPPRRTGGTEAFF
DNA: TGTGCCAGCTCACCACCGAGGAGGACAGGGGGCACTGAAGCTTTCTTT

V: TRBV12-5
D: TRBD2
length: 15
J: TRBJ2-1
CDR3: CASVPWGRTSNEQFF
DNA: TGTGCTAGTGTGCCTTGGGGGAGGACTAGTAATGAGCAGTTCTTC

V: TRBV4-1
D: .
length: 15
J: TRBJ1-5
CDR3: CASSQPAYPNQPQHF
DNA: TGCGCCAGCAGCCAACCAGCGTATCCGAATCAGCCCCAGCATTTT

V: TRBV5-6
D: .
length: 14
J: TRBJ1-6
CDR3: CASSFIQGSSPLHF
DNA: TGTGCCAGCAGCTTTATCCAGGGGAGTTCACCCCTCCACTTT

V: TRBV18
D: .
length: 16
J: TRBJ1-5
CDR3: CASSPLATLNNQPQHF
DNA: TGTGCCAGCTCACCACTAGCAACGCTTAACAATCAGCCCCAGCATTTT

V: TRBV19
D: TRBD1
length: 17
J: TRBJ2-1
CDR3: CASSGLKGQGASNEQFF
DNA: TGTGCCAGTAGTGGATTGAAGGGACAGGGGGCCTCGAATGAGCAGTTCTTC

V: TRBV11-2
D: .
length: 13
J: TRBJ2-2
CDR3: CASSFREERELFF
DNA: TGTGCCAGCAGCTTCAGGGAGGAGAGGGAGCTGTTTTTT

V: TRBV7-9
D: TRBD1
length: 18
J: TRBJ2-7
CDR3: CASSNPPTYDRVDYEQYF
DNA: TGTGCCAGCAGCAATCCCCCTACTTATGACAGGGTGGACTACGAGCAGTACTTC

V: TRBV30
D: .
length: 15
J: TRBJ2-1
CDR3: CAWSVEGLSYNEQFF
DNA: TGTGCCTGGAGTGTAGAGGGACTGAGCTACAATGAGCAGTTCTTC

V: TRBV28
D: .
length: 13
J: TRBJ1-2
CDR3: CASSLSPPRGYTF
DNA: TGTGCCAGCAGTTTATCTCCCCCGAGGGGCTACACCTTC